This T cell receptor (beta chain) came from a study of shared clonotypes between healthy human individuals. Study in general: CD4 naive and CD4 memory each took three plates per donor, while CD8 naive took two and CD8 memory one.

Positively selected for CCR7, the CD45RO-negative cells used as naive CD8 cells excluded terminally differentiated effector memory CD45RA+ cells. The donors were adults (healthy and HIV-negative) with no recent acute infections or vaccinations. Study findings and constraints: Sharing of clonotypes among donors was expected to vary with sequencing depth.

Trimming took off 1 base at V and 6 bases at J, with 1 base between the two ends. The CDR3 sequence is 11 residues long. Germline V gene sequence: CDR1 MNHNS, CDR2 SASEGT. Note on this clone: The antigen is unknown.

Once extracted for a subset, genomic DNA was divided evenly among several immunoSEQ plates. Produced via immunoSEQ multiplex PCR; TCRdb's table is partial and in-frame only. The data contain about 550,000 clones, around 95% of them seen just once; the ten biggest clones take up about 0.11%. The source is a woman aged 25 to 39 in good health. The chain employs TRBV6-1 and TRBJ1-5; D is undetermined. Sequencing was done on a sample of naive CD8+ T cells sorted from blood. CDR3 loop: CASSEGQPQHF. CDR3 coding DNA: TGTGCCAGCAGTGAAGGTCAGCCCCAGCATTTT.